Listed here are 15 T cell receptor beta chains from one sample, sequenced in a study of OX40 agonist ivuxolimab in advanced cancers. The data were produced by immunoSEQ multiplex PCR, yet TCRdb's version contains in-frame clones alone and is incomplete. The sample yields around 22,000 clones, more than 80% seen once. The material sequenced was CD4+ or CD8+ T cells sorted from blood, taken in a trial of the OX40 agonist ivuxolimab. These receptors were taken from an adult with an advanced solid tumor such as melanoma, head and neck, liver or kidney cancer.

The rearrangement links TRBV6-5 to TRBJ2-7; the match to TRBD2 covers 10 bases. Germline V gene lookup returns CDR1 MNHEY and CDR2 SVGAGI. V lost 0 bases and J lost 2; bases outside the gene matches: 4. The length of the CDR3 is 16 residues. The CDR3 DNA reads TGTGCCAGCAGTTACTCCGGACTAGCGGACACCTACGAGCAGTACTTC. Translating gives CASSYSGLADTYEQYF.

The rearrangement uses TRBV7-9 and TRBJ1-6; 9 bases are a match to TRBD1. V lost 10 bases, J lost 7 bases, and 5 bases stayed unmatched. CDR1 is SEHNR, CDR2 FQNEAQ, per germline (reference sequence). There are 13 residues in the CDR3. CDR3 in amino acids: CATKQGANSPLHF. The CDR3, as DNA: TGTGCCACCAAACAGGGGGCGAATTCACCCCTCCACTTT. The full variable domain, in which reference TRBV7-9 and TRBJ1-6 provide the parts outside the CDR3, is DTGVSQNPRHKITKRGQNVTFRCDPISEHNRLYWYRQTLGQGPEFLTYFQNEAQLEKSRLLSDRFSAERPKGSFSTLEIQRTEQGDSAMYLCATKQGANSPLHFGNGTRLTVT.

Here the CDR3 reads CASRSENIQYF. For the CDR3, the DNA is TGTGCCAGCAGGTCAGAAAACATTCAGTACTTC. This rearrangement joins TRBV2 to TRBJ2-4, with unresolved D. Germline loops: CDR1 SNHLY, CDR2 FYNNEI. The CDR3 length is 11 residues. Trimming shortened V by 6 bases and J by 5 bases, and 5 bases separated the two germline ends. The full variable domain, in which reference TRBV2 and TRBJ2-4 provide the parts outside the CDR3, is EPEVTQTPSHQVTQMGQEVILRCVPISNHLYFYWYRQILGQKVEFLVSFYNNEISEKSEIFDDQFSVERPDGSNFTLKIRSTKLEDSAMYFCASRSENIQYFGAGTRLSVL.

This chain connects TRBV19 to TRBJ2-3, with D perhaps TRBD1 (5 bases). CDR3 length: 14 residues. Between the trimmed V and J ends, which lost 6 bases and 2 bases, there was a span of 12 bases. Germline CDR1 reads LNHDA; CDR2 reads SQIVND (reference sequence). CDR3 sequence reads: CASRLGLNTDTQYF. The DNA of the CDR3 is TGTGCCAGTAGGTTGGGGCTAAACACAGATACGCAGTATTTT.

The CDR3 is CASSPVGPSAVLTF. The CDR3 DNA is TGTGCCAGCAGCCCCGTCGGGCCATCAGCCGTCCTGACTTTC. The V call is TRBV7-3, the J call TRBJ2-6; D not certain. There are 14 residues in the CDR3. Germline CDR1 is SGHTA and CDR2 is FQGTGA. The germline V and J ends were trimmed by 5 bases and 12 bases, with 17 bases remaining between them.

This chain links TRBV10-3 with TRBJ1-2, with 7 bases fitting TRBD1. The trim removed 6 bases at V and 0 bases at J, leaving 10 bases unmatched. This CDR3 contains 16 residues. The V gene's germline CDR1 is ENHRY and CDR2 SYGVKD. CDR3 DNA sequence: TGTGCCATCAGCATGGACAGGACGAAGACTAACTATGGCTACACCTTC. This translates into CAISMDRTKTNYGYTF.

This sequence joins TRBV9 and TRBJ2-7; 8 positions agree with TRBD2. This CDR3 comprises 15 residues. The J segment lost 2 bases and the V segment lost 0 bases, leaving 4 bases of the junction unmatched. CDR1 is SGDLS and CDR2 is YYNGEE in the germline V gene. CDR3 DNA sequence: TGTGCCAGCAGCGTAGGCCCGGGGGGGACCTACGAGCAGTACTTC. This translates into CASSVGPGGTYEQYF.

V and J are TRBV15 and TRBJ2-7; D unresolved. Looked up from germline, CDR1 is LNHNV and CDR2 is YYDKDF (reference sequence). CDR3 length equals 14 residues. Trimming removed 0 bases at V and 3 bases at J, with 9 bases between. CDR3 DNA: TGTGCCACCAGCAGAGAGAAGGGAAACTACGAGCAGTACTTC. Protein product: CATSREKGNYEQYF.

J is TRBJ2-5 and V is TRBV2; no definite D call. V shed 6 bases and J shed 5 bases, with 7 bases lying between them. This CDR3 is 11 amino acids long. CDR1 is SNHLY and CDR2 is FYNNEI in the germline V gene. The CDR3 loop reads CASRVGETQYF. The CDR3 region has the DNA TGTGCCAGCAGGGTAGGGGAGACCCAGTACTTC.

The CDR3 loop reads CASSEWDRANTEAFF. The CDR3 DNA reads TGTGCCAGCAGTGAATGGGACAGGGCGAACACTGAAGCTTTCTTT. The chain employs TRBV25-1 and TRBJ1-1, with TRBD1 identical over 9 bases. After removal of 1 base from V and 1 base from J, the junction contained 1 base not matched to a gene. This CDR3 has 15 residues. The germline CDR1 and CDR2 sequences are MGHDK and SYGVNS.

V is TRBV7-9 and J is TRBJ2-1; D is possibly TRBD2 (6 bases). This CDR3 region has 15 residues. Deletions cut 5 bases from V and 4 bases from J, with 15 bases between. Germline values: CDR1 SEHNR, CDR2 FQNEAQ (reference sequence). The CDR3 region has the DNA TGTGCCAGCAGCCCCCCCTCGGGGGAGTACAATGAGCAGTTCTTC. Translated, it gives CASSPPSGEYNEQFF.

This clone was recorded once. V usage is TRBV6-5 and J usage is TRBJ2-2; D is ambiguous. The CDR3 has 15 residues. V shed 7 bases and J shed 1 base, with 13 bases lying between them. The germline CDR1 and CDR2 sequences are MNHEY and SVGAGI. The CDR3 is CASTGGKKNTGELFF. In DNA form, the CDR3 reads TGTGCCAGCACAGGCGGAAAAAAGAACACCGGGGAGCTGTTTTTT.

The chain is built from TRBV19 and TRBJ2-3; TRBD2 matches at 8 bases. This CDR3 region has 15 residues. Germline-derived CDR1 and CDR2 are LNHDA and SQIVND (reference sequence). V gave up 7 bases and J gave up 2 bases; unmatched junction bases: 8. This chain's CDR3 is CASTVPGGATDTQYF. DNA of the CDR3: TGTGCCAGTACGGTCCCCGGGGGGGCCACAGATACGCAGTATTTT.

V and J are TRBV9 and TRBJ2-1, with a possible D match to TRBD2 (6 bases). Trimming removed 3 bases from V and 6 bases from J, with 19 bases in between. Germline V gene lookup returns CDR1 SGDLS and CDR2 YYNGEE. The CDR3 sequence is 16 residues long. Here the CDR3 reads CASSAVRGRVLNEQFF. The DNA of the CDR3 is TGTGCCAGCAGCGCCGTCCGGGGGAGAGTCCTCAATGAGCAGTTCTTC.

The chain uses TRBV7-8 and TRBJ1-2; D not resolved. The germline CDR1 and CDR2 sequences are SGHVS and FQNEAQ. The V gene lost 3 bases and the J gene lost 7 bases, with 12 bases spanning the gap. The CDR3 extends over 13 amino acids. CDR3 bases: TGTGCCAGCAGCTTGGGGAGGGATGGTGGCTACACCTTC. Residues: CASSLGRDGGYTF. The variable domain in full, with the rest retrieved from reference TRBV7-8 and TRBJ1-2, is GAGVSQSPRYKVAKRGQDVALRCDPISGHVSLFWYQQALGQGPEFLTYFQNEAQLDKSGLPSDRFFAERPEGSVSTLKIQRTQQEDSAVYLCASSLGRDGGYTFGSGTRLTVV.